Shown below are 4 T cell receptor beta chains from a single sample sequenced in a study of human T cells and chemical hapten exposure. TCRdb re-called the RACE reads with MiXCR, one entry per CDR3 protein. Among some 83,000 distinct CDR3 sequences, roughly a tenth were seen once, and the ten largest hold around 4.4%. Time point here: patch test 1, 2 weeks after DPC sensitization. Treatment noted: therapeutic diphenylcyclopropenone sensitization with weekly scalp DPC. The starting material was whole blood, obtained in connection with sensitization to the hapten diphenylcyclopropenone (DPC). The source is a woman aged 50 to 60 with alopecia areata. Some clones in this sample may be carry-over from other donors' samples.

There are many counts of this clonotype. One end of the junction fails to match germline, which may point to a read error. The chain recombines TRBV6-5 with TRBJ1-6, with a weak D call TRBD1 (5 bases). Germline V gene sequence: CDR1 MNHEY, CDR2 SVGAGI. The CDR3 spans 15 residues. CDR3 nucleotide sequence: TGTGCCAGCAGTATCACGAGGGACCATAATTCACCCCTCCACTTC. Residues: CASSITRDHNSPLHF.

Ten or more counts support this clonotype. The rearrangement links TRBV5-1 to TRBJ2-3; no clear D. The V gene's germline CDR1 is SGHRS and CDR2 YFSETQ. CDR3 size: 14 residues. Trimming shortened V by 2 bases and J by 5 bases, and 12 bases separated the two germline ends. DNA of the CDR3: TGCGCCAGCAGCTTAGGTGGCGTTAGAGATACGCAGTATTTT. Translated, it gives CASSLGGVRDTQYF.

This clonotype was detected a few times. This chain uses TRBV5-6 with TRBJ1-1; TRBD1 might be the D (5 bases). The CDR3 totals 15 residues. The ends were cut back, 2 bases at V and 3 bases at J, with 14 bases in the middle. CDR1 and CDR2 (germline): SGHDT, YYEEEE. The DNA for the CDR3 is TGTGCCAGCAGCTTTCTGCAGGGCAGAGACACTGAAGCTTTCTTT. Translating gives CASSFLQGRDTEAFF.

This chain joins TRBV28 and TRBJ2-1; D tentatively reads TRBD1 or TRBD2 (5 bases each). V lost 5 bases, J lost 15 bases, and 14 bases lay in between. The length of the CDR3 is 11 residues. Germline CDR1 MDHEN, CDR2 SYDVKM. The CDR3 loop reads CASSAGTQGFF. CDR3 nucleotide sequence: TGTGCCAGCAGTGCCGGGACCCAAGGGTTCTTC.